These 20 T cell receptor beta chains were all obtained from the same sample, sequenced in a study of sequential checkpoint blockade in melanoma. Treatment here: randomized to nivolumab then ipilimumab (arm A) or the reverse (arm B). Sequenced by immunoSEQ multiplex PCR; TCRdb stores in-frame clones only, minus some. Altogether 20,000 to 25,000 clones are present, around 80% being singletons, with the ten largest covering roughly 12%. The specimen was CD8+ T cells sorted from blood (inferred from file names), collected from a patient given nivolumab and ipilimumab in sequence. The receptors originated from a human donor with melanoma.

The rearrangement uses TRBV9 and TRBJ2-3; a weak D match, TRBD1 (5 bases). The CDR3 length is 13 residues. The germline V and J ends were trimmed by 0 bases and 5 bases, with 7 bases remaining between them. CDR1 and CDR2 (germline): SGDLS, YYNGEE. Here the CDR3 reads CASSVVGEDTQYF. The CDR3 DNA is TGTGCCAGCAGCGTAGTAGGGGAAGATACGCAGTATTTT.

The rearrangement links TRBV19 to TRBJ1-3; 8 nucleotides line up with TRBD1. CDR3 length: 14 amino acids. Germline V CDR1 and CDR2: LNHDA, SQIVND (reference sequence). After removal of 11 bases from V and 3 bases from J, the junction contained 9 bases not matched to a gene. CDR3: CASRGLRVGNTIYF. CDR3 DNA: TGTGCCTCCAGGGGGCTTCGAGTTGGAAACACCATATATTTT.

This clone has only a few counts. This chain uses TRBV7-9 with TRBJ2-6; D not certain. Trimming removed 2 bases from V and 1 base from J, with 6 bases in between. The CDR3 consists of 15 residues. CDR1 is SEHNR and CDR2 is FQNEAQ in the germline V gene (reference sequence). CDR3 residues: CASSLWPSGANVLTF. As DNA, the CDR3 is TGTGCCAGCAGCTTATGGCCTTCTGGGGCCAACGTCCTGACTTTC. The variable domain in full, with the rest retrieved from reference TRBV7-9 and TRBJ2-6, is DTGVSQNPRHKITKRGQNVTFRCDPISEHNRLYWYRQTLGQGPEFLTYFQNEAQLEKSRLLSDRFSAERPKGSFSTLEIQRTEQGDSAMYLCASSLWPSGANVLTFGAGSRLTVL.

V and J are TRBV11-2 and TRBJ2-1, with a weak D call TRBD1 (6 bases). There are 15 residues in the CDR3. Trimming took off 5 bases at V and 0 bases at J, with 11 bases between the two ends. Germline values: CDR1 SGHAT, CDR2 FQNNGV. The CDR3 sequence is CASSPTGSSYNEQFF. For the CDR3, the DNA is TGTGCCAGCAGCCCAACAGGGAGCTCCTACAATGAGCAGTTCTTC.

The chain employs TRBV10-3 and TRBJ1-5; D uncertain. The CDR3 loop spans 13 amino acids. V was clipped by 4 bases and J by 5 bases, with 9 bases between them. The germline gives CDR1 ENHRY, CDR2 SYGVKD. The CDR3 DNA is TGTGCCATCAGTGGACAAATCGATCAGCCCCAGCATTTT. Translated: CAISGQIDQPQHF.

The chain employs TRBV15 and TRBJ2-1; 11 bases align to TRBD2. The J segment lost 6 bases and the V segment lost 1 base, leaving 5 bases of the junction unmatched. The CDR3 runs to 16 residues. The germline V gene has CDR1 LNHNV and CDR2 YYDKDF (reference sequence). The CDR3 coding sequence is TGTGCCACCAGCAGAGGAGGTAGCGGGAGGGCCAATGAGCAGTTCTTC. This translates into CATSRGGSGRANEQFF.

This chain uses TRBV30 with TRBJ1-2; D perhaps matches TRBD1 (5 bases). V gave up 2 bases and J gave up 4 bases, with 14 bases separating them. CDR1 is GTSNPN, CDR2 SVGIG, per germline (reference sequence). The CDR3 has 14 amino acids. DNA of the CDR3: TGTGCCTGGAGTCGGCAGGGCGGACGCTATGGCTACACCTTC. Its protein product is CAWSRQGGRYGYTF.

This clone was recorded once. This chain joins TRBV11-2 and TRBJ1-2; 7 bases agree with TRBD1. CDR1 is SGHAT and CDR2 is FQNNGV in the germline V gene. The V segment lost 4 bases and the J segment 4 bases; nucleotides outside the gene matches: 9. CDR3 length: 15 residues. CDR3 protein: CASSYRGRESYGYTF. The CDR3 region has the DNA TGTGCCAGCAGCTACAGGGGACGTGAGAGCTATGGCTACACCTTC.

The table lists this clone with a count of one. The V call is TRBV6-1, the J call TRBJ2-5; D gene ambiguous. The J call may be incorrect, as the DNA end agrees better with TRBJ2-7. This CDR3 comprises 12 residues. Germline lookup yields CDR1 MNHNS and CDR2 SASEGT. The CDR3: CATRLPSYEQYF. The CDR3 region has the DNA TGTGCCACCAGGTTACCCTCCTACGAGCAGTACTTC.

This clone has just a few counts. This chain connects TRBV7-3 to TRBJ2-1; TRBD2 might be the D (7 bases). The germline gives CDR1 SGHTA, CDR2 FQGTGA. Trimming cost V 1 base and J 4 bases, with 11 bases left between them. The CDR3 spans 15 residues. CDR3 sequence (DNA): TGTGCCAGCAGCTTAAGGGGGGGCCAATACAATGAGCAGTTCTTC. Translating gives CASSLRGGQYNEQFF.

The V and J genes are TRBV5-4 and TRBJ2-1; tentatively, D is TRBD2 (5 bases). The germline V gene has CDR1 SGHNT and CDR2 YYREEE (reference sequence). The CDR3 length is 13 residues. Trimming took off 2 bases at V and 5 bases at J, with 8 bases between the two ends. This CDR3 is CASSFKADNEQFF. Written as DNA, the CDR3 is TGTGCCAGCAGCTTCAAAGCGGACAATGAGCAGTTCTTC.

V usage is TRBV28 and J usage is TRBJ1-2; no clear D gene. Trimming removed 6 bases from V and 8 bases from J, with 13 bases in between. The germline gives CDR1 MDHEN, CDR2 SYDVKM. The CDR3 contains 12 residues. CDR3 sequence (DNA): TGTGCCAGCAGCGGGTCCAAGCGGGGCTACACCTTC. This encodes CASSGSKRGYTF.

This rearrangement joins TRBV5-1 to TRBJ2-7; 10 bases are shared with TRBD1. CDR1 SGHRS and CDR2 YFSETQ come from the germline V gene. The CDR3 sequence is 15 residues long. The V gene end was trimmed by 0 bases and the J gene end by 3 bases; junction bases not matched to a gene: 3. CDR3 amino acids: CASSLAGTGVYEQYF. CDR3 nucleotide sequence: TGCGCCAGCAGCTTGGCCGGGACAGGGGTCTACGAGCAGTACTTC.

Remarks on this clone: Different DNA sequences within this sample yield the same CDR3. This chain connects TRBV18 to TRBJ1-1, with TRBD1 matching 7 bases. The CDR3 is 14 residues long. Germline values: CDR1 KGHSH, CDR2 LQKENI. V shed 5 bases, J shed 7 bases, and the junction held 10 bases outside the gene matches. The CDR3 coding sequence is TGTGCCAGCTCAGCAAGGACAGGAGATATTGAAGCTTTCTTT. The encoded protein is CASSARTGDIEAFF. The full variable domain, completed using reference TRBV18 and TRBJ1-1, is NAGVMQNPRHLVRRRGQEARLRCSPMKGHSHVYWYRQLPEEGLKFMVYLQKENIIDESGMPKERFSAEFPKEGPSILRIQQVVRGDSAAYFCASSARTGDIEAFFGQGTRLTVV.

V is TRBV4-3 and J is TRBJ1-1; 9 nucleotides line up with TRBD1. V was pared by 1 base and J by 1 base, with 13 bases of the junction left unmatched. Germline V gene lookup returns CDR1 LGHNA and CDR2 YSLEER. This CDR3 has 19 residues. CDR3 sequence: CASSQGEGDREVWNTEAFF. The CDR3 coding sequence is TGCGCCAGCAGCCAAGGGGAAGGGGACAGGGAAGTCTGGAACACTGAAGCTTTCTTT.

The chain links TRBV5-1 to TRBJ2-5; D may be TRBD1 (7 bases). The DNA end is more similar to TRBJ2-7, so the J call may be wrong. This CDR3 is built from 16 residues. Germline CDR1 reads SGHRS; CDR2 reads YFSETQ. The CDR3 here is CASSLVVQGGSYEQYF. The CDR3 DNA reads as TGCGCCAGCAGCTTGGTAGTGCAGGGGGGCTCCTACGAGCAGTACTTC.

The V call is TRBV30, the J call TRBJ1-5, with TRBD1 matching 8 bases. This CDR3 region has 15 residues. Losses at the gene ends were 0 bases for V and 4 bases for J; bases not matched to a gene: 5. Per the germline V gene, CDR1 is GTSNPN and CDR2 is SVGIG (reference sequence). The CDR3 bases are TGTGCCTGGAGTGTAAGTGGGACAGGTAATCAGCCCCAGCATTTT. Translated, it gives CAWSVSGTGNQPQHF.

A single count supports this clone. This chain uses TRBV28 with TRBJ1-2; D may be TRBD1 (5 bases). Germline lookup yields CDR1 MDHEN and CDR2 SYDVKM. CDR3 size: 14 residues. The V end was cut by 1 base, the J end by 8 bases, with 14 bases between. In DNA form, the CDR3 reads TGTGCCAGCAGTTTATCCCCCCGGGACTTGGGCTACACCTTC. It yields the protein CASSLSPRDLGYTF.

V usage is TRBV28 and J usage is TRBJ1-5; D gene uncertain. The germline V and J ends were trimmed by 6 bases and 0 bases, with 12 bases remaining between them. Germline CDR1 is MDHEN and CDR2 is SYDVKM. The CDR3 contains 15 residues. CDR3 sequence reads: CASRLPGSSNQPQHF. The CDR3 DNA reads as TGTGCCAGCAGGCTTCCGGGTTCTAGCAATCAGCCCCAGCATTTT.

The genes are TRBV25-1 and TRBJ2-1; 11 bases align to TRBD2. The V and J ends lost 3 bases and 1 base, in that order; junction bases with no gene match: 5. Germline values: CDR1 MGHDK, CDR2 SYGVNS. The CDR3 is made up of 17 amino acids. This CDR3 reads CASSDTSGSFSYNEQFF. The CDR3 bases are TGTGCCAGCAGTGACACTAGCGGGAGTTTTTCCTACAATGAGCAGTTCTTC.